This TCR beta chain was sequenced during a study of T cell responses to AZD1222 COVID-19 vaccine. Data came from immunoSEQ multiplex PCR; TCRdb stores just in-frame clones and leaves some out. Counted here are roughly 100,000 clones, about 90% occurring once; the ten biggest clones make up around 4.8%. Germline assignment: CDR1 LNHDA and CDR2 SQIVND (reference sequence). V dropped 8 bases and J dropped 1; count of bases not matched to a gene: 15. The CDR3 is made up of 20 amino acids. The V call is TRBV19, the J call TRBJ2-1, with 15 bases matching TRBD2. The TCR sequence derives from an adult in good health. The source was peripheral blood, collected on day 0 of AZD1222 vaccination. The chain's CDR3 is CASGPGLAGGTPGSYNEQFF. DNA of the CDR3: TGTGCCAGTGGACCGGGACTAGCGGGGGGCACCCCTGGGTCCTACAATGAGCAGTTCTTC.